This T cell receptor (beta chain) was captured by sequencing in a study of post-analysis software for immune sequencing data. Across the whole study: Clinical courses comprised relapsing-remitting, secondary progressive and progressive-relapsing multiple sclerosis. Study results and caveats: Samples made in the same batch grouped tightly together by F measure. Diversity measured as normalized Chao1 was significantly lower in multiple sclerosis patients than in controls. Among roughly 5 TRBV segments more frequent in patients than controls were TRBV5-6, TRBV5-1 and TRBV20-1.

The J segment lost 10 bases and the V segment lost 0 bases, leaving 9 bases of the junction unmatched. The CDR3 runs to 16 residues. CDR1 is SGHTA, CDR2 FQGTGA, per germline. In this sample, this clonotype turned up a few times. Antigen specificity is unknown. Tagging with unique molecular identifiers was a feature of the TCR beta cDNA libraries. Input amounts of 1 to 10 million T cells were used. These gave around 500,000 cDNA molecules, so each molecule approximated one T cell. TCRdb processed the PCR reads anew with MiXCR; each CDR3 protein has one entry. The sample has roughly 800,000 distinct CDR3 sequences, 53% seen once.

The source is a girl between 10 and 17 years old with multiple sclerosis. Sequencing input: blood. The genes are TRBV7-3 and TRBJ1-6; 7 positions match TRBD1. CDR3 loop: CASSLTGQSIPSPLHF. Written as DNA, the CDR3 is TGTGCCAGCAGCTTAACGGGACAGAGTATCCCCTCACCCCTCCACTTT.